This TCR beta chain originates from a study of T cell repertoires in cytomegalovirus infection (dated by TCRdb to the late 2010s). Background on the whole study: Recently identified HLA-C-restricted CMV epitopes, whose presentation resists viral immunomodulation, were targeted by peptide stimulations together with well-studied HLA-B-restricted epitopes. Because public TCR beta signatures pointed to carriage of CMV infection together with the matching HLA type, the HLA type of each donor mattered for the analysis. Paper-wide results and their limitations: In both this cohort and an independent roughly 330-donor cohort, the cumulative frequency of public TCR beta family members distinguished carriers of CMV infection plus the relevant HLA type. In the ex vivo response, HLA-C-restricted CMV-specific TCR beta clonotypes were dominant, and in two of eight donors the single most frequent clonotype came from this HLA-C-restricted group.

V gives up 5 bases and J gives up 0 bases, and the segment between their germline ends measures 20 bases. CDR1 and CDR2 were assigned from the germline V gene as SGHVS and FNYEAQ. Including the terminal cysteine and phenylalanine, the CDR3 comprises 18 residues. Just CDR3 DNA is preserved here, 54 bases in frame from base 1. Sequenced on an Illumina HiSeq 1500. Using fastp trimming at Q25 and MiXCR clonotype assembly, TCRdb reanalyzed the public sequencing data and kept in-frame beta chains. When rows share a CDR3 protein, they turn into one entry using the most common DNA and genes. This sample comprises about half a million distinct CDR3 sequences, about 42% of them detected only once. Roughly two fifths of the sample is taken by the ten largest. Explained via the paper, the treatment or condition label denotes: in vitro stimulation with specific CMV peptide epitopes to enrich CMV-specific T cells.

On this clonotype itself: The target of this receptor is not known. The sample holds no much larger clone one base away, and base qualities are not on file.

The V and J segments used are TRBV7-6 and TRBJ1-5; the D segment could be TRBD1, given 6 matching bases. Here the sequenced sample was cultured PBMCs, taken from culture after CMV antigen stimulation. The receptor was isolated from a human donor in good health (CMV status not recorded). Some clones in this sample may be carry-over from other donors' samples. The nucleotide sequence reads TGTGCCAGCAGCGAGGCAGGGGTCTTCCCTTATAGCAATCAGCCCCAGCATTTT. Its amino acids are CASSEAGVFPYSNQPQHF.